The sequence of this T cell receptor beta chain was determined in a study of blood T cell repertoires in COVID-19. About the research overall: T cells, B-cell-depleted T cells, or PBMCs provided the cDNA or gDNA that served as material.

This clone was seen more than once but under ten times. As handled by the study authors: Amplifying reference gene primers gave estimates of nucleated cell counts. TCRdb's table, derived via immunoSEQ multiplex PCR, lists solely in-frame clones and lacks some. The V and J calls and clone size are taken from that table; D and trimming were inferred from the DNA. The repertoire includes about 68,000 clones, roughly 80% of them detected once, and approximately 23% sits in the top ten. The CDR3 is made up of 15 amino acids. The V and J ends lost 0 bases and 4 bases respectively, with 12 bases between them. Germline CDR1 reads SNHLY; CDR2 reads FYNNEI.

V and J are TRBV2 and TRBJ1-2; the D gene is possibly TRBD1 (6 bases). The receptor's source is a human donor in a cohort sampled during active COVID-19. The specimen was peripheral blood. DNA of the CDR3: TGTGCCAGCAGTGAAGCGCAGGGGTCCGGCTATGGCTACACCTTC. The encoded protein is CASSEAQGSGYGYTF.